A selection of T cell receptor beta chains follows, all from one sample in a study of OX40 agonist ivuxolimab in advanced cancers. Sequenced by immunoSEQ multiplex PCR; TCRdb stores in-frame clones only, minus some. Among around 64,000 clones, about 94% were seen once, and the ten largest hold under 10%. The sample consisted of CD4+ or CD8+ T cells sorted from blood, taken in a trial of the OX40 agonist ivuxolimab. The receptors derive from an adult with an advanced solid tumor such as melanoma, head and neck, liver or kidney cancer. Each CDR3 is given with its conserved first and last residue. D genes are given only for firm matches.

CDR3aa,j_gene,v_gene,d_gene
CASSSQNREVGEKLFF,TRBJ1-4,TRBV7-9,.
CASSYVGWETQYF,TRBJ2-5,TRBV6-5,.
CASSEEVSYSNQPQHF,TRBJ1-5,TRBV6-1,.
CASSQDARAQETQYF,TRBJ2-5,TRBV4-1,.
CASTYGGGGSYEQYF,TRBJ2-7,TRBV11-2,.
CASSWGGNQPQHF,TRBJ1-5,TRBV11-2,.
CASSAPDRVGEGNQPQHF,TRBJ1-5,TRBV5-4,TRBD1
CASSLGPLGDTQYF,TRBJ2-3,TRBV5-1,.
CASSYREDYEQYF,TRBJ2-7,TRBV5-4,.
CASSVGRGNTEAFF,TRBJ1-1,TRBV9,.
CASSPTADRGTSSPLHF,TRBJ1-6,TRBV13,TRBD1
CASSYGGTYEQYF,TRBJ2-7,TRBV6-5,.
CASSASSGPGYEQYF,TRBJ2-7,TRBV9,.
CASRETTGLNIQYF,TRBJ2-4,TRBV6-5,TRBD1
CASSEYGGGGNQPQHF,TRBJ1-5,TRBV25-1,.
CASSLGFETQYF,TRBJ2-5,TRBV7-8,.
CQGSGGAETQYF,TRBJ2-5,TRBV6-5,TRBD2
CASSPRGGYSPLHF,TRBJ1-6,TRBV25-1,.
CASSQGQGRNEQYF,TRBJ2-7,TRBV4-3,TRBD1
CASSPYGYTF,TRBJ1-2,TRBV11-2,.
CASSQGTGGYDEQFF,TRBJ2-1,TRBV4-1,TRBD1
CASSPTGQGEHEQYF,TRBJ2-7,TRBV13,TRBD1
CARKSRGGTNEQFF,TRBJ2-1,TRBV2,TRBD2
CASSPASSSNQPQHF,TRBJ1-5,TRBV6-1,.
CASSFHPGGRSNYGYTF,TRBJ1-2,TRBV27,TRBD1
CASTSPRRGVKDTQYF,TRBJ2-3,TRBV28,TRBD2
CASGLGTGAYEQYF,TRBJ2-7,TRBV12-5,TRBD1